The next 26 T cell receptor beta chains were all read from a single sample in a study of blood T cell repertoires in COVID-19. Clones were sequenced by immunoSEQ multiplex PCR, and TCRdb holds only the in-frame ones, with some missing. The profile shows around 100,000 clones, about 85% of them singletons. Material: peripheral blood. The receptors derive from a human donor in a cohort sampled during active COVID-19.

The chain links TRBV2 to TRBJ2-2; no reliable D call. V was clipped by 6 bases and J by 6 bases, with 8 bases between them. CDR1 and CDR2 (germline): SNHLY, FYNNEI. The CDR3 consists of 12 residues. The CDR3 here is CASSLPPGELFF. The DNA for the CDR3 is TGTGCCAGCAGCCTCCCTCCCGGGGAGCTGTTTTTT.

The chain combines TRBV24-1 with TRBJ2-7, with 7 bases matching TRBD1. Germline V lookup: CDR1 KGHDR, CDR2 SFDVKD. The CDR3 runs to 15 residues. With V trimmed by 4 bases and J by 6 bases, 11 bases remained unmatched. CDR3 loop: CATSDPRQGRREQYF. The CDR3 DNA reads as TGTGCCACCAGTGACCCAAGACAGGGTAGGCGCGAGCAGTACTTC.

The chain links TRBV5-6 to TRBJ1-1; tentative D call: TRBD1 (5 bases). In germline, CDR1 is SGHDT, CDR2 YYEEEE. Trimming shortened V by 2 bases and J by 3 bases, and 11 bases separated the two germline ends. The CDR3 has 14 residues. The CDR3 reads CASSLDSYYTEAFF. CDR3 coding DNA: TGTGCCAGCAGCTTAGACAGTTACTACACTGAAGCTTTCTTT.

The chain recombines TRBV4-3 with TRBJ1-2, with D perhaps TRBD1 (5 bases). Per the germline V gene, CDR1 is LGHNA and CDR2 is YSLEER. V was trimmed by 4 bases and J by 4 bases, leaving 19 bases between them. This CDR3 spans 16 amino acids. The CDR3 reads CASSPGRVIQAYGYTF. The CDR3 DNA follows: TGCGCCAGCAGCCCTGGACGGGTCATACAGGCCTATGGCTACACCTTC.

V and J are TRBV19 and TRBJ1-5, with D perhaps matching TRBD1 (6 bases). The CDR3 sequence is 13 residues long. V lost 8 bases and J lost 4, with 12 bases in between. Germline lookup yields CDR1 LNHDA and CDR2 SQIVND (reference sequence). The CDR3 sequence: CASQDRANQPQHF. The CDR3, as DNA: TGTGCCAGTCAGGACAGAGCTAATCAGCCCCAGCATTTT. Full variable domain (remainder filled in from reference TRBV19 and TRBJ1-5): DGGITQSPKYLFRKEGQNVTLSCEQNLNHDAMYWYRQDPGQGLRLIYYSQIVNDFQKGDIAEGYSVSREKKESFPLTVTSAQKNPTAFYLCASQDRANQPQHFGDGTRLSIL.

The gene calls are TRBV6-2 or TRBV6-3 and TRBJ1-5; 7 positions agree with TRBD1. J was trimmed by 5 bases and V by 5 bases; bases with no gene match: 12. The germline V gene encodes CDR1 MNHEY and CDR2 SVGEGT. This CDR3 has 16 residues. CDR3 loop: CASSKPQWTGDQPQHF. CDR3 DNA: TGTGCCAGCAGTAAACCCCAGTGGACAGGAGATCAGCCCCAGCATTTT.

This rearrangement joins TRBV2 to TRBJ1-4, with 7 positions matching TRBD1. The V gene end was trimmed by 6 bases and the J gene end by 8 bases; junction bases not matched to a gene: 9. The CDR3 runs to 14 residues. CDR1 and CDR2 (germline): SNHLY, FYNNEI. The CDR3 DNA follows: TGTGCCAGCAGCCTCGGGACAGTGGGGGAAAAACTGTTTTTT. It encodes CASSLGTVGEKLFF.

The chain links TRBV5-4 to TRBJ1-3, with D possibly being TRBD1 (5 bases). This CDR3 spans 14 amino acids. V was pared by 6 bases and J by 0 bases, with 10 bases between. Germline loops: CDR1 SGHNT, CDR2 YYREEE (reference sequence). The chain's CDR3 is CASTGGGSGNTIYF. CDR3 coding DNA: TGTGCCAGCACCGGGGGGGGCTCTGGAAACACCATATATTTT.

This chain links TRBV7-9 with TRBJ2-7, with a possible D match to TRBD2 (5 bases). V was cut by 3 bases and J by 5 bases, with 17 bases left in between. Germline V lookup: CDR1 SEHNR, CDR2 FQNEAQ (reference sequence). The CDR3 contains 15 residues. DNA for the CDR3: TGTGCCAGCAGCTTGACCCGAGGGAGTTACGACGAGCAGTACTTC. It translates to CASSLTRGSYDEQYF.

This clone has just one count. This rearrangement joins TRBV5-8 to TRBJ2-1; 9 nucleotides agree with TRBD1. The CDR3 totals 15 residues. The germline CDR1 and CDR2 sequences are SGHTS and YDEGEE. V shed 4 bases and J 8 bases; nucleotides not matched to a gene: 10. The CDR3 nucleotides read TGTGCCAGCAGCCGTCCGGGACAGGGTGTCCATGAGCAGTTCTTC. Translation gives CASSRPGQGVHEQFF.

The CDR3 nucleotides read TGTGCCAGCAGCTTTACCGGCACTGAAGCTTTCTTT. Its protein is CASSFTGTEAFF. This chain joins TRBV7-9 and TRBJ1-1; the D is unclear. The V end was cut by 3 bases, the J end by 4 bases, with 6 bases between. The CDR3 extends over 12 amino acids. CDR1 and CDR2 (germline): SEHNR, FQNEAQ (reference sequence).

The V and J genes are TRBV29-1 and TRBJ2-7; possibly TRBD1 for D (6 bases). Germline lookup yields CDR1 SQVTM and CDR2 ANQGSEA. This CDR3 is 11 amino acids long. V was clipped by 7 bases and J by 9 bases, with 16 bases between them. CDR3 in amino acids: CSGQEVGRQYF. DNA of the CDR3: TGCAGCGGACAGGAGGTGGGAAGGCAGTACTTC.

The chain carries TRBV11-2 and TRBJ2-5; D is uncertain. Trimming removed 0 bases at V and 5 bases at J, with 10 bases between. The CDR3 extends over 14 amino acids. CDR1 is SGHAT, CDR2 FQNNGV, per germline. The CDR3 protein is CASSLDLPAETQYF. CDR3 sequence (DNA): TGTGCCAGCAGCTTAGATCTGCCAGCGGAGACCCAGTACTTC.

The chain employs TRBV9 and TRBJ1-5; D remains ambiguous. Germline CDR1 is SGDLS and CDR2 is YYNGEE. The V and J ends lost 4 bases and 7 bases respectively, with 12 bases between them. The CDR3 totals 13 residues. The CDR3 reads CASSPLPGQPQHF. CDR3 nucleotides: TGTGCCAGCAGCCCCCTGCCCGGGCAGCCCCAGCATTTT.

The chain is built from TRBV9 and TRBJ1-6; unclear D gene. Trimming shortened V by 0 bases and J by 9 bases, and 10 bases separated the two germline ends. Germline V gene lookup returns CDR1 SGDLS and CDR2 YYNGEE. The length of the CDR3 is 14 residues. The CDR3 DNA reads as TGTGCCAGCAGCGTAGGTATTCCGGGTTCACCCCTCCACTTT. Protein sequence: CASSVGIPGSPLHF. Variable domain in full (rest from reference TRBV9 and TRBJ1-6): DSGVTQTPKHLITATGQRVTLRCSPRSGDLSVYWYQQSLDQGLQFLIQYYNGEERAKGNILERFSAQQFPDLHSELNLSSLELGDSALYFCASSVGIPGSPLHFGNGTRLTVT.

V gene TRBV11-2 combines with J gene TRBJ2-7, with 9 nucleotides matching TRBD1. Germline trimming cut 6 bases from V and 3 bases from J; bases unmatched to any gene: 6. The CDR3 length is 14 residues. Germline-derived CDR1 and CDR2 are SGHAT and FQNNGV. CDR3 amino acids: CASRGTGSIYEQYF. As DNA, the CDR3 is TGTGCCAGCAGAGGGACAGGGAGCATCTACGAGCAGTACTTC. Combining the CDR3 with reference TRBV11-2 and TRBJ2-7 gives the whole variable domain EAGVAQSPRYKIIEKRQSVAFWCNPISGHATLYWYQQILGQGPKLLIQFQNNGVVDDSQLPKDRFSAERLKGVDSTLKIQPAKLEDSAVYLCASRGTGSIYEQYFGPGTRLTVT.

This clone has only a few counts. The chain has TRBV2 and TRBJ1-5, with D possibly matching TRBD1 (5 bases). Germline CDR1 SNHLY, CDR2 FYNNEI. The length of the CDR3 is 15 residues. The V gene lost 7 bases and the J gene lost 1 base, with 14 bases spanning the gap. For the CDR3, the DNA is TGTGCCAGCACGCAGGGCGATAGAAGCAATCAGCCCCAGCATTTT. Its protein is CASTQGDRSNQPQHF.

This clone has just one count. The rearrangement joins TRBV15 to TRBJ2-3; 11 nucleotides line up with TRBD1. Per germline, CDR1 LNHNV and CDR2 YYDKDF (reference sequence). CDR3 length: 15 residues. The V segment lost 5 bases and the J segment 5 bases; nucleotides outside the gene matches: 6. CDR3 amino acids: CATSPKDRGLDTQYF. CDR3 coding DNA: TGTGCCACCAGCCCGAAGGACAGGGGGCTAGATACGCAGTATTTT.

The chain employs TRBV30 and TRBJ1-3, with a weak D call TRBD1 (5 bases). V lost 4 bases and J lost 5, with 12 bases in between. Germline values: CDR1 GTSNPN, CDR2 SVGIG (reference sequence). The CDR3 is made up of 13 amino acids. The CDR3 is CAWTGRFRNTIYF. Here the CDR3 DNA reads TGTGCCTGGACAGGGCGGTTTAGAAACACCATATATTTT.

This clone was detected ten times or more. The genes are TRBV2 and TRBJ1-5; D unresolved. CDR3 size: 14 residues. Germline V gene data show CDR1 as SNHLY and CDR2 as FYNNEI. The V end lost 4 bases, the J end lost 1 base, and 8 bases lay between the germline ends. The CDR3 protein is CASSGSTSNQPQHF. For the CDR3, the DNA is TGTGCCAGCAGTGGAAGCACGAGCAATCAGCCCCAGCATTTT.

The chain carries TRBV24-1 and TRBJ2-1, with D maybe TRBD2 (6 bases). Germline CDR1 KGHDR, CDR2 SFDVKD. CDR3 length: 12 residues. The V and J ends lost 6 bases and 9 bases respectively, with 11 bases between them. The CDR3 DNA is TGTGCCACCAGTAATCCGCGGGGTGAGCAGTTCTTC. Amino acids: CATSNPRGEQFF.

This CDR3 is CATSVHGGADTGELFF. CDR3 in DNA: TGTGCCACCAGCGTCCACGGGGGGGCCGACACCGGGGAGCTGTTTTTT. The J gene is TRBJ2-2, the V gene TRBV15, with 8 bases identical to TRBD2. V lost 5 bases and J lost 3; bases outside the gene matches: 8. Germline V gene lookup returns CDR1 LNHNV and CDR2 YYDKDF (reference sequence). This CDR3 has 16 amino acids.

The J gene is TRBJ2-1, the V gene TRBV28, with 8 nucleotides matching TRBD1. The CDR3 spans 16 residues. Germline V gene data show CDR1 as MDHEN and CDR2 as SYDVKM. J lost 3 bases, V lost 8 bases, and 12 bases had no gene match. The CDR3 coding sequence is TGTGCCAGCCTAAAACCGGCAGGGGGCTTCTACAATGAGCAGTTCTTC. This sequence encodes CASLKPAGGFYNEQFF.

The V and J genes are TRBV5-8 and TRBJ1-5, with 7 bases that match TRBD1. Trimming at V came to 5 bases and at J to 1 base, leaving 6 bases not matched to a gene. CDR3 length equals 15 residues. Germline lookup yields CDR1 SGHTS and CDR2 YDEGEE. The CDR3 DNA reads TGTGCCAGCAGACCGGGACAGTTCAGCAATCAGCCCCAGCATTTT. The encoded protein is CASRPGQFSNQPQHF. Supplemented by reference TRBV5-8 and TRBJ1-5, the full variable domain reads EAGVTQSPTHLIKTRGQQATLRCSPISGHTSVYWYQQALGLGLQFLLWYDEGEERNRGNFPPRFSGRQFPNYSSELNVNALELEDSALYLCASRPGQFSNQPQHFGDGTRLSIL.

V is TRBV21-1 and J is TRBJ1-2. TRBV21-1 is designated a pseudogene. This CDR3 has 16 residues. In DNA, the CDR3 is TGTGCCAGCAGCAAAGTCATGGTGCGGGAAAACTATGGCTACACCTTC. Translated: CASSKVMVRENYGYTF.

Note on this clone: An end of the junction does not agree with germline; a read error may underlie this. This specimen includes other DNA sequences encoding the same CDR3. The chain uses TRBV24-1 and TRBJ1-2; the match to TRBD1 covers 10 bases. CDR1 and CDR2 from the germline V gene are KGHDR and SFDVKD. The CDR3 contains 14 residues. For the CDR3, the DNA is TGTGCCACCGGGGGGACAGGGGTAGACTATGGCTACACCTTT. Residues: CATGGTGVDYGYTF.